The rows below give T cell receptor beta chains drawn from one sample of a study of cytomegalovirus exposure and HLA in healthy donors. This table comes from immunoSEQ multiplex PCR, and its TCRdb copy is limited to in-frame clones, with some not included. This table holds around 60,000 clones, about 91% found once. Sequenced material: PBMCs. The receptors were gathered from a woman in her late teens or twenties in good health and CMV-seronegative. Each CDR3 is given with its conserved first and last residue. D genes are given only for firm matches. Size tells how often a clone was seen (once, few, many) or the class of an expanded clone, and some rows leave it out.

V gene	J gene	D gene	clone size	CDR3 protein	CDR3 DNA
TRBV4-3	TRBJ1-3	NA	NA	CASSPTLSGGGNTIYF	TGCGCCAGCAGTCCTACCTTGTCGGGTGGTGGAAACACCATATATTTT
TRBV28	TRBJ2-5	TRBD1	NA	CASSLQGVWPETQYF	TGTGCCAGCAGTTTACAGGGGGTCTGGCCAGAGACCCAGTACTTC
TRBV10-3	TRBJ2-6	NA	NA	CAISGRNREMSGANVLTF	TGTGCCATCAGTGGGAGGAACAGAGAGATGAGTGGGGCCAACGTCCTGACTTTC
TRBV5-1	TRBJ2-3	NA	NA	CASSLAGTTLDTQYF	TGCGCCAGCAGCTTGGCGGGGACAACCTTAGATACGCAGTATTTT
TRBV2	TRBJ2-5	NA	NA	CASSIPGQQETQYF	TGTGCCAGCAGTATCCCAGGACAGCAAGAGACCCAGTACTTC
TRBV28	TRBJ2-3	NA	NA	CASSTLSGISTDTQYF	TGTGCCAGCAGTACCCTTTCCGGTATTAGCACAGATACGCAGTATTTT
TRBV6-1	TRBJ1-1	NA	NA	CASSVSQNTEAFF	TGTGCCAGCAGTGTATCACAGAACACTGAAGCTTTCTTT
TRBV5-1	TRBJ1-2	TRBD1	NA	CASSLGQGADGYTF	TGCGCCAGCAGTTTGGGTCAGGGGGCCGATGGCTACACCTTC
TRBV30	TRBJ2-1	NA	NA	CAWSALTRRLYNEQFF	TGTGCCTGGAGTGCCTTGACTAGAAGACTATACAATGAGCAGTTCTTC
TRBV11-1	TRBJ2-7	TRBD1	few	CASSLAGTGGPYEQYF	TGTGCCAGCAGCTTAGCGGGGACAGGGGGACCCTACGAGCAGTACTTC
TRBV27	TRBJ2-2	NA	NA	CASSTSGELFF	TGTGCCAGCTCCACTTCCGGGGAGCTGTTTTTT
TRBV6-1	TRBJ2-5	NA	few	CASSESGMRETQYF	TGTGCCAGCAGTGAGTCAGGGATGAGAGAGACCCAGTACTTC
TRBV5-6	TRBJ1-6	NA	NA	CASSFFGLDSAYDSPLHF	TGTGCCAGCAGCTTTTTCGGGCTAGACAGCGCTTATGATTCACCTCTCCACTTT
TRBV6-1	TRBJ1-1	TRBD1	NA	CASRAGTGVGTEAFF	TGTGCCAGCAGGGCCGGGACAGGGGTTGGGACTGAAGCTTTCTTT
TRBV6-6	TRBJ2-2	TRBD2	NA	CASSDSGRGTGELFF	TGTGCCAGCAGTGATAGCGGGAGGGGAACCGGGGAGCTGTTTTTT
TRBV25-1	TRBJ2-5	TRBD2	NA	CASSTRGSGGEETQYF	TGTGCCAGCAGTACAAGGGGTAGCGGGGGGGAAGAGACCCAGTACTTC
TRBV10-1	TRBJ1-1	NA	NA	CASSDGSREAFF	TGCGCCAGCAGTGACGGCTCCCGGGAGGCTTTCTTT
TRBV6-1	TRBJ2-1	TRBD2	NA	CASSELSGGGNEQFF	TGTGCCAGCAGTGAACTTAGCGGGGGGGGAAATGAGCAGTTCTTC
TRBV30	TRBJ2-4	NA	NA	CAWNRDRIPGEGNIQYF	TGTGCCTGGAATAGGGATCGCATACCAGGGGAGGGAAACATTCAGTACTTC
TRBV28	TRBJ2-1	NA	NA	CASSLLDNEQFF	TGTGCCAGCAGTCTCCTAGACAATGAGCAGTTCTTC
TRBV6-1	TRBJ1-2	NA	NA	CASSESEAPGNGYTF	TGTGCCAGCAGTGAATCGGAGGCACCGGGAAATGGCTACACCTTC
TRBV7-2	TRBJ2-2	NA	NA	CASSFGGGELFF	TGTGCCAGCAGCTTCGGAGGCGGGGAGCTGTTTTTT
TRBV7-9	TRBJ2-1	NA	NA	CASNFPGQHEQFF	TGTGCCAGCAACTTCCCCGGTCAACATGAGCAGTTCTTC
TRBV23-1	TRBJ1-5	NA	NA	CASGSQKNYQPQHF	TGCGCCAGCGGCTCACAGAAGAACTATCAGCCCCAGCATTTT
TRBV6-1	TRBJ1-1	TRBD1	NA	CASTPSYRGTEAFF	TGTGCCAGCACGCCCTCCTACAGGGGAACTGAAGCTTTCTTT
TRBV28	TRBJ2-6	NA	NA	CASSTGANVLTF	TGTGCCAGCAGTACAGGGGCCAACGTCCTGACTTTC
TRBV10-3	TRBJ2-1	TRBD2	once	CATEVAGASYNEQFF	TGTGCCACCGAGGTAGCGGGAGCGTCCTACAATGAGCAGTTCTTC
TRBV10-3	TRBJ2-7	TRBD1	NA	CAIRAVGQGFNEQYF	TGTGCCATCAGGGCCGTGGGACAGGGCTTCAACGAGCAGTACTTC
TRBV5-8	TRBJ2-1	NA	NA	CASSLATHPQTYNEQFF	TGTGCCAGCAGCTTGGCGACTCATCCGCAAACCTACAATGAGCAGTTCTTC
TRBV11-3	TRBJ2-7	TRBD1	NA	CASSSRAKATGVNEQYF	TGTGCCAGCAGCTCCAGAGCAAAGGCGACAGGGGTTAACGAGCAGTACTTC
TRBV28	TRBJ1-1	NA	NA	CASSFRGLQLMNTEAFF	TGTGCCAGCAGTTTTAGGGGACTACAACTCATGAACACTGAAGCTTTCTTT
TRBV7-9	TRBJ1-2	TRBD1	NA	CASSLGTGGGYGYTF	TGTGCCAGCAGCTTAGGGACAGGGGGCGGCTATGGCTACACCTTC
TRBV27	TRBJ1-1	NA	NA	CASSSPAGEAFF	TGTGCCAGCAGTTCCCCCGCGGGGGAAGCTTTCTTT
TRBV19	TRBJ1-5	TRBD1	NA	CASGTGGVEPQHF	TGTGCCAGTGGGACAGGGGGCGTAGAGCCCCAGCATTTT
TRBV28	TRBJ1-1	NA	NA	CASRQTENTEAFF	TGTGCCAGTCGACAGACCGAGAACACTGAAGCTTTCTTT
TRBV9	TRBJ2-1	NA	NA	CASSPNSGTEVEQFF	TGTGCCAGCAGCCCTAATAGCGGGACAGAGGTTGAGCAGTTCTTC
TRBV27	TRBJ2-7	NA	NA	CASSSSSGEQYF	TGTGCCAGCAGTTCCTCGTCGGGCGAGCAGTACTTC
TRBV27	TRBJ2-7	TRBD1	NA	CASSQPGQGSYEQYF	TGTGCCAGCAGTCAACCGGGACAGGGGAGCTACGAGCAGTACTTC
TRBV4-2	TRBJ1-3	NA	NA	CATSGSRGNTIYF	TGTGCCACCTCAGGATCAAGGGGAAACACCATATATTTT
TRBV9	TRBJ2-1	NA	NA	CASSVEAWEAYNEQFF	TGTGCCAGCAGCGTAGAGGCGTGGGAGGCCTACAATGAGCAGTTCTTC
TRBV5-4	TRBJ1-1	NA	NA	CASNPQGAYTEAFF	TGTGCCAGCAACCCACAGGGCGCCTACACTGAAGCTTTCTTT
TRBV4-3	TRBJ2-1	NA	NA	CASSQVYGSVGNNEQFF	TGCGCCAGCAGCCAAGTTTATGGGAGCGTAGGGAACAATGAGCAGTTCTTC
TRBV6-6	TRBJ2-2	NA	NA	CASSAGLLDPGELFF	TGTGCCAGCAGTGCGGGTCTTCTGGATCCCGGGGAGCTGTTTTTT
TRBV11-2	TRBJ2-1	NA	few	CASSSLGAEQFF	TGTGCCAGCAGCTCGTTGGGGGCTGAGCAGTTCTTC
TRBV2	TRBJ1-2	NA	once	CASSPDSGYGYTF	TGTGCCAGCAGTCCGGACAGTGGCTATGGCTACACCTTC
TRBV27	TRBJ2-7	NA	NA	CASSLAGPSYEQYF	TGTGCCAGCAGTTTAGCCGGTCCTTCCTACGAGCAGTACTTC
TRBV20-1	TRBJ1-1	NA	NA	CSARDSGTEPF	TGCAGTGCTAGAGATAGCGGGACGGAGCCCTTT
TRBV5-1	TRBJ1-2	TRBD1	NA	CASSPEGTGVNGYTF	TGCGCCAGCAGCCCCGAGGGGACAGGTGTAAATGGCTACACCTTC
TRBV18	TRBJ2-1	NA	NA	CASSPNRAYNEQFF	TGTGCCAGCTCACCAAACAGGGCCTACAATGAGCAGTTCTTC
TRBV27	TRBJ2-1	NA	NA	CASSRTYYNEQFF	TGTGCCAGCAGTCGTACCTACTACAATGAGCAGTTCTTC
TRBV19	TRBJ2-7	NA	NA	CASSIVFGAGGGYEQYF	TGTGCCAGTAGTATAGTGTTCGGTGCGGGTGGAGGATACGAGCAGTACTTC